These T cell receptor beta chains were read from a single sample in a study of blood T cell repertoires in COVID-19. Data came from immunoSEQ multiplex PCR; TCRdb stores just in-frame clones and leaves some out. The data show fewer than 450,000 clones, 75% to 90% seen once. Sequences were obtained from peripheral blood. Receptor source: a woman aged 50 to 60 with COVID-19, enrolled during active disease. Both conserved end residues are trimmed from each CDR3. Each record gives: J gene, clone size, CDR3 length, V gene, CDR3 protein. Not all rows give a size; the values are once, few, many and, for expanded clones, a class.

j_call: TRBJ2-2; clone_size: NA; cdr3_length: 16; v_call: TRBV5-1; cdr3_aa: ASSLGTFPSANTGELF
j_call: TRBJ2-3; clone_size: NA; cdr3_length: 14; v_call: TRBV19; cdr3_aa: ASSRGLAGGTDTQY
j_call: TRBJ1-1; clone_size: once; cdr3_length: 12; v_call: TRBV19; cdr3_aa: ASRLPGFRTEAF
j_call: TRBJ2-7; clone_size: NA; cdr3_length: 14; v_call: TRBV6-5; cdr3_aa: ASSYRAGGGSYEQY
j_call: TRBJ2-2; clone_size: NA; cdr3_length: 15; v_call: TRBV15; cdr3_aa: ATSRDRIFRNTGELF
j_call: TRBJ2-7; clone_size: once; cdr3_length: 10; v_call: TRBV29-1; cdr3_aa: SVEAQAYEQY
j_call: TRBJ2-3; clone_size: NA; cdr3_length: 13; v_call: TRBV18; cdr3_aa: ASSPPATATDTQY
j_call: TRBJ2-2; clone_size: NA; cdr3_length: 15; v_call: TRBV5-8; cdr3_aa: ASSLVFGTGATGELF
j_call: TRBJ2-1; clone_size: NA; cdr3_length: 9; v_call: TRBV4-1; cdr3_aa: ASSQVYEQF
j_call: TRBJ1-5; clone_size: NA; cdr3_length: 16; v_call: TRBV14; cdr3_aa: ASSPPLGGVPGNQPQH
j_call: TRBJ2-2; clone_size: NA; cdr3_length: 11; v_call: TRBV6-5; cdr3_aa: ASGAENTGELF
j_call: TRBJ2-3; clone_size: NA; cdr3_length: 13; v_call: TRBV28; cdr3_aa: ASTPGTANTDTQY
j_call: TRBJ1-5; clone_size: once; cdr3_length: 17; v_call: TRBV6-1; cdr3_aa: ASSEEDREIYGSNQPQH
j_call: TRBJ1-2; clone_size: NA; cdr3_length: 13; v_call: TRBV27; cdr3_aa: ASSDLQGANYGYT
j_call: TRBJ2-7; clone_size: NA; cdr3_length: 14; v_call: TRBV18; cdr3_aa: ASSPPEGGARKEQY
j_call: TRBJ2-2; clone_size: once; cdr3_length: 13; v_call: TRBV3-1/TRBV3-2; cdr3_aa: ASTPGLTNTGELF
j_call: TRBJ2-2; clone_size: once; cdr3_length: 12; v_call: TRBV5-1; cdr3_aa: ASRFNSGTGELF
j_call: TRBJ2-7; clone_size: NA; cdr3_length: 11; v_call: TRBV27; cdr3_aa: ATPRNLLYEQY
j_call: TRBJ2-5; clone_size: NA; cdr3_length: 11; v_call: TRBV10-3; cdr3_aa: AIRTGNQETQY